This T cell receptor (beta chain) was recovered during a study of PD-1 blockade in classical Hodgkin lymphoma. Every patient relapsed after autologous stem cell transplantation, and brentuximab vedotin exposure varied. Trimming removed 8 bases at V and 3 bases at J, with 8 bases between. The germline V gene encodes CDR1 MNHNS and CDR2 SASEGT. This CDR3 has 12 residues. Repertoires were generated with immunoSEQ multiplex PCR, while TCRdb's copy carries only in-frame clones and drops some. The data show some 46,000 clones, with around three quarters seen just once and roughly 20% held by the top ten. This chain links TRBV6-1 with TRBJ2-1; D perhaps matches TRBD2 (5 bases). The clonotype originates from a human donor with classical Hodgkin lymphoma. The sample here was peripheral blood mononuclear cells (PBMCs), taken before the second cycle of nivolumab. CDR3 coding DNA: TGTGCCAGCGTCCGGGGCTACAATGAGCAGTTCTTC. Its translation: CASVRGYNEQFF.